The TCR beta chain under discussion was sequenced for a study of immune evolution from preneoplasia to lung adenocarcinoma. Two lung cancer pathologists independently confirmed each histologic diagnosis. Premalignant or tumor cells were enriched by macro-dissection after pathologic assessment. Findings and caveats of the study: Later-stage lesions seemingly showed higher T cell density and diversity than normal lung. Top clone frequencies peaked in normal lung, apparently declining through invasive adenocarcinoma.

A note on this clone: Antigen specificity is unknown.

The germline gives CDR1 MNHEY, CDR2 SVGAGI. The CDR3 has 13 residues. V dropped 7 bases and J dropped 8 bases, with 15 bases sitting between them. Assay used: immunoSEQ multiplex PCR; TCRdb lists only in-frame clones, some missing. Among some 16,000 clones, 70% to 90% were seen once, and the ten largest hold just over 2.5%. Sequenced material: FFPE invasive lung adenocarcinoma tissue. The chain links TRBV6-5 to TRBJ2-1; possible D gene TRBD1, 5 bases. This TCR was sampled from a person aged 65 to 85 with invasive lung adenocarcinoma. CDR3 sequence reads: CASIAPGIDEQFF. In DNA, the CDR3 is TGTGCCAGCATCGCGCCAGGGATCGATGAGCAGTTCTTC.